This T cell receptor beta chain was obtained from a study of blood T cell repertoires in COVID-19. Study-level background: Sites in the United States, Italy and Spain provided acute and convalescent COVID-19 samples. From T cells, B-cell-depleted T cells, or PBMCs came the material, which was cDNA or gDNA.

V lost 3 bases and J lost 5; bases outside the gene matches: 21. CDR1 and CDR2 from the germline V gene are DFQATT and SNEGSKA (reference sequence). This CDR3 contains 19 residues. The method was immunoSEQ multiplex PCR; TCRdb's version includes in-frame clones alone and lacks a portion of them. The sample contains 35,000 to 50,000 clones, 85% to 90% of which appear only once. The sample taken for sequencing was peripheral blood. This chain joins TRBV20-1 and TRBJ2-5; 10 bases align to TRBD2. The receptor comes from a man aged 50-60 years with active COVID-19. In nucleotides, the CDR3 is TGCAGTGCTAGTTCCAGTAGGGCTAGCGGGGGCCAAAGACTGGAGACCCAGTACTTC. As protein: CSASSSRASGGQRLETQYF.